A single sample gave rise to the 20 T cell receptor beta chains below, sequenced in a study of vaccination effects on CD4 cells after COVID-19. Method: immunoSEQ multiplex PCR; TCRdb's copy keeps in-frame clones and lacks some. Of more than 30,000 clones in the sample, roughly 87% were seen once. Following a 10-day culture, CD4+ T cells were purified. Which antigens these TCRs recognize remains unknown. Source: CD4+ T cells from PBMCs cultured without peptide, taken before COVID-19 vaccination. These receptors were obtained from a human donor who received a COVID-19 vaccine.

This clone was found a few times. The gene calls are TRBV24-1 and TRBJ1-2; the D is unclear. CDR1 KGHDR and CDR2 SFDVKD come from the germline V gene. The V end was cut by 2 bases, the J end by 8 bases, with 11 bases between. CDR3 length equals 13 residues. The CDR3 loop is CATSDSRELGYTF. The DNA of the CDR3 is TGTGCCACCAGTGATTCCCGGGAACTAGGCTACACCTTC.

V is TRBV6-5 and J is TRBJ1-2; the match to TRBD1 covers 7 bases. Trimming at V came to 6 bases and at J to 4 bases, leaving 5 bases not matched to a gene. Germline V gene data show CDR1 as MNHEY and CDR2 as SVGAGI. The CDR3 has 13 residues. The CDR3 here is CASRSTGRYGYTF. CDR3 in DNA: TGTGCCAGCAGATCGACAGGGCGCTATGGCTACACCTTC.

The gene calls are TRBV27 and TRBJ1-5; D remains ambiguous. This CDR3 comprises 12 residues. Trimming removed 8 bases from V and 1 base from J, with 6 bases in between. Germline V gene data show CDR1 as MNHEY and CDR2 as SMNVEV (reference sequence). The CDR3 loop is CASRESNQPQHF. CDR3 nucleotide sequence: TGTGCCAGCCGGGAAAGCAATCAGCCCCAGCATTTT.

The chain is built from TRBV19 and TRBJ2-3, with 9 bases fitting TRBD1. The CDR3 is 15 residues long. The V and J ends lost 4 bases and 4 bases, in that order; junction bases with no gene match: 6. Germline lookup yields CDR1 LNHDA and CDR2 SQIVND (reference sequence). CDR3 residues: CASSKGQGTADTQYF. CDR3 nucleotides: TGTGCCAGTAGTAAAGGACAGGGGACAGCAGATACGCAGTATTTT.

This clone has a handful of counts. J is TRBJ2-3 and V is TRBV7-3; D is unclear. This CDR3 comprises 12 residues. V was shortened by 5 bases and J by 5 bases, with 8 bases between the two germline ends. In germline, CDR1 is SGHTA, CDR2 FQGTGA. Here the CDR3 DNA reads TGTGCCAGCAGCCTCCCTTTAGATACGCAGTATTTT. This sequence encodes CASSLPLDTQYF. Supplemented by reference TRBV7-3 and TRBJ2-3, the full variable domain reads GAGVSQTPSNKVTEKGKYVELRCDPISGHTALYWYRQSLGQGPEFLIYFQGTGAADDSGLPNDRFFAVRPEGSVSTLKIQRTERGDSAVYLCASSLPLDTQYFGPGTRLTVL.

The chain has TRBV14 and TRBJ2-3; D could derive from TRBD1 or TRBD2 (6 bases each). The germline V and J ends were trimmed by 4 bases and 6 bases, with 11 bases remaining between them. The CDR3 is made up of 13 amino acids. Germline values: CDR1 SGHDN, CDR2 FVKESK. The CDR3, as DNA: TGTGCCAGCAGCCGGGGGGCGGGGGATACGCAGTATTTT. Protein sequence: CASSRGAGDTQYF.

The chain uses TRBV7-2 and TRBJ2-7; the match to TRBD1 covers 8 bases. Germline V gene sequence: CDR1 SGHTA, CDR2 FQGNSA. Trimming at V came to 5 bases and at J to 3 bases, leaving 3 bases not matched to a gene. CDR3 length: 13 amino acids. CDR3 sequence reads: CASSRDRIYEQYV. CDR3 in DNA: TGTGCCAGCAGCCGGGACAGGATCTACGAGCAGTACGTC.

This sequence joins TRBV28 and TRBJ1-2; D unclear. The CDR3 loop spans 14 amino acids. Looked up from germline, CDR1 is MDHEN and CDR2 is SYDVKM. Trimming cost V 1 base and J 4 bases, with 10 bases left between them. CDR3 coding DNA: TGTGCCAGCAGTTTATTACAGATAGGCTATGGCTACACCTTC. Translation: CASSLLQIGYGYTF.

J is TRBJ2-3 and V is TRBV5-1; D gene unclear. The CDR3 is made up of 15 amino acids. Trimming shortened V by 1 base and J by 3 bases, and 12 bases separated the two germline ends. Germline values: CDR1 SGHRS, CDR2 YFSETQ. CDR3 amino acids: CASSLWATGTDTQYF. CDR3 bases: TGCGCCAGCAGCTTGTGGGCGACGGGTACAGATACGCAGTATTTT.

This chain connects TRBV5-1 to TRBJ2-1; 7 nucleotides align to TRBD1. Germline trimming cut 0 bases from V and 9 bases from J; bases unmatched to any gene: 12. Germline CDR1 is SGHRS and CDR2 is YFSETQ. This CDR3 is 16 amino acids long. The CDR3, as DNA: TGCGCCAGCAGCTTGGGATCGCAGGGGGAACTAGGTGAGCAGTTCTTC. The encoded protein is CASSLGSQGELGEQFF.

V and J are TRBV30 and TRBJ1-5; possibly TRBD1 for D (5 bases). Germline CDR1 is GTSNPN and CDR2 is SVGIG (reference sequence). Trimming shortened V by 0 bases and J by 1 base, and 16 bases separated the two germline ends. This CDR3 contains 17 residues. CDR3: CAWSVSQGKFSNQPQHF. CDR3 in DNA: TGTGCCTGGAGTGTAAGCCAGGGTAAGTTCAGCAATCAGCCCCAGCATTTT.

The V gene is TRBV18, the J gene TRBJ2-1; 8 bases fit TRBD1. After removal of 3 bases from V and 2 bases from J, the junction contained 3 bases not matched to a gene. The CDR3 has 15 residues. Germline CDR1 is KGHSH and CDR2 is LQKENI. Written as DNA, the CDR3 is TGTGCCAGCTCACCCGGGACAGGACCCTACAATGAGCAGTTCTTC. Protein: CASSPGTGPYNEQFF.

The V gene is TRBV6-4, the J gene TRBJ1-1; D not resolved. The V end lost 4 bases, the J end lost 4 bases, and 10 bases lay between the germline ends. The CDR3 runs 13 residues. Germline CDR1 and CDR2: MRHNA and SNTAGT. The CDR3 reads CASSAIAGTEAFF. The CDR3 DNA reads TGTGCCAGCAGTGCAATCGCCGGCACTGAAGCTTTCTTT.

The chain joins TRBV5-5 to TRBJ2-5; 9 nucleotides match TRBD2. CDR3 size: 16 residues. Germline V lookup: CDR1 SGHKS, CDR2 YYEKEE (reference sequence). V gave up 3 bases and J gave up 2 bases; unmatched junction bases: 8. CDR3 protein: CASSWAPSGGQETQYF. CDR3 nucleotides: TGTGCCAGCAGCTGGGCCCCGAGCGGGGGGCAAGAGACCCAGTACTTC.

The rearrangement joins TRBV5-1 to TRBJ1-2; unclear D gene. Trimming shortened V by 0 bases and J by 4 bases, and 10 bases separated the two germline ends. Germline V gene sequence: CDR1 SGHRS, CDR2 YFSETQ. The CDR3 contains 14 residues. The CDR3 sequence is CASSLVQSGYGYTF. CDR3 nucleotides: TGCGCCAGCAGCTTGGTTCAGTCGGGCTATGGCTACACCTTC.

The CDR3 sequence: CASRITGDYSYGYTF. CDR3 in DNA: TGTGCCAGTAGGATCACAGGGGATTATAGCTATGGCTACACCTTC. The V and J genes are TRBV19 and TRBJ1-2; the match to TRBD1 covers 7 bases. Germline CDR1 and CDR2: LNHDA and SQIVND (reference sequence). This CDR3 region has 15 residues. V lost 6 bases, J lost 4 bases, and 11 bases stayed unmatched.

This clone has only a few counts. The chain carries TRBV6-5 and TRBJ1-3; no firm D call. The CDR3 runs to 14 residues. Germline V CDR1 and CDR2: MNHEY, SVGAGI. With 7 bases removed from V and 2 bases from J, the gap between germline ends came to 12 bases. As DNA, the CDR3 is TGTGCCAGCATTCCCACTCGAACTGGAAACACCATATATTTT. This sequence encodes CASIPTRTGNTIYF.

V usage is TRBV28 and J usage is TRBJ2-3; D may be TRBD1 (5 bases). The CDR3 loop spans 13 amino acids. Between the trimmed V and J ends, which lost 6 bases and 6 bases, there was a span of 13 bases. The germline gives CDR1 MDHEN, CDR2 SYDVKM. The CDR3 protein is CASRTQGPDTQYF. The CDR3 DNA follows: TGTGCCAGCAGAACCCAGGGCCCCGATACGCAGTATTTT.

The chain has TRBV15 and TRBJ2-7; D might be TRBD1 (6 bases). The CDR3 runs 14 residues. Between the trimmed V and J ends, which lost 3 bases and 1 base, there was a span of 10 bases. Germline V gives CDR1 LNHNV, CDR2 YYDKDF (reference sequence). The CDR3 here is CATSRDSDSYEQYV. The CDR3 DNA reads as TGTGCCACCAGCAGGGACAGCGATTCCTACGAGCAGTACGTC.

The count of this clone is one. The genes are TRBV4-1 and TRBJ1-1; D ambiguous. The CDR3 is 15 residues long. Germline V gives CDR1 MGHRA, CDR2 YSYEKL. V dropped 2 bases and J dropped 1 base, with 11 bases sitting between them. The CDR3 spells CASSQSPSTNTEAFF. Here the CDR3 DNA reads TGCGCCAGCAGCCAATCACCCTCCACGAACACTGAAGCTTTCTTT.